This T cell receptor (beta chain) was retrieved from a study of T cell responses to AZD1222 COVID-19 vaccine (dated by TCRdb to about 2021). General notes on the study: AZD1222 recipients with second doses at about 4 weeks or about 12 weeks were pooled, because spike-specific TCR depth and breadth did not differ between schedules. TCR sequencing covered more than 230 trial participants: 200 to 210 given two doses of AZD1222 and around 25 given two doses of MenACWY control vaccine. Trial participants were enrolled by age into 18-55, 56-69 and 70-plus year subgroups, with around 150, 28 and 57 TCR-sequenced participants respectively. The research as a whole found: Spike-specific TCR breadth and depth rose significantly after two AZD1222 doses compared with day 0 and with MenACWY recipients. Only five to seven AZD1222 recipients were SARS-CoV-2 seropositive at baseline, limiting conclusions about previously exposed vaccinees. Vaccine-associated CD4 TCRs spanned the whole spike protein, with dominant responses in regions 160-218 and 743-854. No day 14 peak-response samples were available, so repertoires were characterized only after the peak T cell response. Reportedly, close to half of the unique spike-specific TCRs recognized epitopes lying outside the regions that are mutated in the B.1.351 and B.1.1.7 variants. The 56-69-year group was small, and its depth increase did not reach significance, likely because of low power. Participants were mostly white British, with more females than males. The authors suggested clonal diversity may have been underestimated.

The CDR3 regions of human TCRbeta chains were subjected to immunosequencing. Turning to the authors' computational methods: TCRs in the repertoires were matched against a reference library of SARS-CoV-2-specific TCRs that had been generated with the MIRA antigen-specificity platform. Breadth was defined as the fraction of unique TCRs that were SARS-CoV-2-associated. Depth was defined as the fraction of total T cells that were SARS-CoV-2-associated. Using the MIRA data, each spike-specific TCR was assigned both to the spike region to which the TCR was reactive and to a CD4 or CD8 class. Log10-transformed breadth and depth values were compared by one-way ANOVA with Sidak's multiple comparisons tests. Drawn from immuneACCESS, this table holds only the in-frame rearrangements with V and J called that TCRdb kept. Clones are partly lost; checked studies trace under half to an unresolved V gene and leave the rest unexplained. V and J calls and clone size are those listed in that table; D and trimming were worked out from the DNA. Recorded for this sample are 150,000 to 200,000 clones; 90% of them occurred a single time. Of the sample, approximately 1.5% is held by the ten largest clones.

This specimen's time point label, interpreted: baseline before first vaccination. Samples from vaccinated people were obtained from the UK trials COV001 and COV002, which included a single-blind randomized controlled phase 2/3 trial of AZD1222 (ChAdOx1 nCoV-19) in healthy adults. For TCRbeta chain sequencing, PBMC samples were collected from trial participants at day 0 and at day 28 after the second dose. V and J are trimmed by 0 bases and 7 bases, and the gene matches miss 14 bases of the junction. Reading from cysteine to phenylalanine, the CDR3 counts 17 amino acids. This entry keeps only the CDR3 DNA: 51 bases, framed from base 1. The germline V gene encodes CDR1 MGHRA and CDR2 YSYEKL. Points on this clone: No antigen is known for it. No base quality values were provided; no much bigger clone lies one nucleotide off.

Here the sequenced sample was peripheral blood, taken on day 0 of AZD1222 vaccination. The receptor chain draws on TRBV4-1 and TRBJ1-2, and 7 bases in between align with TRBD1. The TCR was taken from an adult in good health. The nucleotide sequence is TGCGCCAGCAGCCAAGATTTGCCCGGGACAGCGGGATTTGGCTACACCTTC. Protein translation: CASSQDLPGTAGFGYTF.